This entry lists 15 T cell receptor beta chains sequenced from one sample in a study of T cells in Graves' hyperthyroidism and ophthalmopathy. Using RNA transcripts as the source, TCR beta CDR3 regions were amplified. First-round RT-PCR of the TCR CDR3 relied on the HTBI primer set. TCRdb used MiXCR to reprocess the multiplex PCR reads, holding one entry per CDR3 protein. Here the sample spans approximately 620,000 distinct CDR3 sequences, 16% being singletons. The sample taken for sequencing was blood. Receptors originate from a woman aged 40 to 49 with Graves' ophthalmopathy.

The chain employs TRBV28 and TRBJ2-1; 9 nucleotides agree with TRBD2. The CDR3 length is 16 residues. Germline loops: CDR1 MDHEN, CDR2 SYDVKM. J was trimmed by 0 bases and V by 6 bases; bases with no gene match: 6. DNA of the CDR3: TGTGCCAGCAGAACACTAGCGGGCGGCTCCTACAATGAGCAGTTCTTC. The encoded protein is CASRTLAGGSYNEQFF.

This clonotype was detected only a few times. The rearrangement uses TRBV5-1 and TRBJ2-7; 7 bases fit TRBD2. Germline V gene sequence: CDR1 SGHRS, CDR2 YFSETQ. This CDR3 is built from 16 residues. The J segment lost 4 bases and the V segment lost 4 bases, leaving 14 bases of the junction unmatched. CDR3 nucleotide sequence: TGCGCCAGCAGCACTGGTGATTTTGCGGGAGATTACGAGCAGTACTTC. Amino acids: CASSTGDFAGDYEQYF.

The V and J genes are TRBV20-1 and TRBJ2-2; D possibly matches TRBD1 or TRBD2 (5 bases each). The V and J ends lost 3 bases and 2 bases respectively, with 13 bases between them. Germline values: CDR1 DFQATT, CDR2 SNEGSKA (reference sequence). The CDR3 extends over 15 amino acids. The CDR3 DNA reads as TGCAGTGCTAGTCGGGGCGGCCCCAACACCGGGGAGCTGTTTTTT. Its translation: CSASRGGPNTGELFF.

This clonotype has a handful of counts. The chain joins TRBV28 to TRBJ2-7, with TRBD2 as a possible D gene (5 bases). The germline gives CDR1 MDHEN, CDR2 SYDVKM. V lost 2 bases and J lost 6, with 14 bases in between. The CDR3 has 14 amino acids. The CDR3 coding sequence is TGTGCCAGCAGTTTAGGCGCGGGCCGGGCCGAGCAGTACTTC. It translates to CASSLGAGRAEQYF.

The V gene is TRBV6-1, the J gene TRBJ1-3; 7 bases are shared with TRBD1. CDR1 is MNHNS, CDR2 SASEGT, per germline. The length of the CDR3 is 14 residues. The J segment lost 4 bases and the V segment lost 6 bases, leaving 6 bases of the junction unmatched. This CDR3 is CASRQTGIGNTIYF. CDR3 DNA sequence: TGTGCCAGCAGACAGACAGGGATCGGAAACACCATATATTTT.

This clonotype was seen at least ten times. One end of the junction does not line up with germline, which may come from a read error. This chain links TRBV7-7 with TRBJ2-5, with TRBD2 matching 13 bases. Germline CDR1 and CDR2: SSHAT and FNYEAQ (reference sequence). The CDR3 loop spans 14 amino acids. CDR3 in DNA: TGTGCTAGCAGCCAACTAGCGGGGGGGGTCGCTCAGTACTTC. This translates into CASSQLAGGVAQYF.

The rearrangement uses TRBV30 and TRBJ1-5; D is undetermined. V was trimmed by 2 bases and J by 3 bases, leaving 8 bases between them. The CDR3 is 13 residues long. CDR1 is GTSNPN and CDR2 is SVGIG in the germline V gene (reference sequence). The CDR3 loop is CAWSRRFNQPQHF. CDR3 sequence (DNA): TGTGCCTGGAGTCGACGGTTCAATCAGCCCCAGCATTTT.

The chain uses TRBV6-1 and TRBJ1-3; D is undetermined. Per germline, CDR1 MNHNS and CDR2 SASEGT. Deletions cut 7 bases from V and 0 bases from J, with 7 bases between. This CDR3 has 13 amino acids. The CDR3 DNA sequence: TGTGCCAGCACTCGGGACTCTGGAAACACCATATATTTT. Translated, it gives CASTRDSGNTIYF.

The chain couples TRBV5-4 to TRBJ1-6; possibly TRBD1 for D (6 bases). V was cut by 1 base and J by 10 bases, with 12 bases left in between. Germline V gives CDR1 SGHNT, CDR2 YYREEE (reference sequence). The CDR3 is 14 amino acids. The CDR3 protein is CASSLPGDGSPLHF. The CDR3, as DNA: TGTGCCAGCAGCTTGCCAGGGGATGGCTCACCCCTCCACTTT.

The table lists this clonotype with many counts. This chain uses TRBV7-3 with TRBJ2-3; TRBD1 matches at 12 bases. V shed 6 bases, J shed 3 bases, and the junction held 4 bases outside the gene matches. The CDR3 has 15 amino acids. The germline V gene encodes CDR1 SGHTA and CDR2 FQGTGA. CDR3 nucleotide sequence: TGTGCCAGCAGATTGGGACAGGGGGCAACAGATACGCAGTATTTT. Translating it yields CASRLGQGATDTQYF.

This clonotype was counted a few times. This sequence joins TRBV10-2 and TRBJ1-5, with D unresolved. Trimming shortened V by 5 bases and J by 4 bases, and 9 bases separated the two germline ends. This CDR3 region has 13 residues. Germline lookup yields CDR1 WSHSY and CDR2 SAAADI. For the CDR3, the DNA is TGCGCCAGCAGTATCAACACAAATCAGCCCCAGCATTTT. This sequence encodes CASSINTNQPQHF.

At least ten counts were recorded for this clonotype. The chain combines TRBV28 with TRBJ2-7; D is unresolved. The germline V gene encodes CDR1 MDHEN and CDR2 SYDVKM. There are 14 residues in the CDR3. The V end was cut by 6 bases, the J end by 3 bases, with 15 bases between. CDR3 in DNA: TGTGCCAGCAGCCCCTCGGAAGGGCACTACGAGCAGTACTTC. Protein sequence: CASSPSEGHYEQYF.

The CDR3, as DNA: TGTGCCAGCAGCCCTCCAGGGGTGTCCAAAAACATTCAGTACTTC. Translation gives CASSPPGVSKNIQYF. The chain combines TRBV3-1 with TRBJ2-4, with a possible D match to TRBD1 (6 bases). The ends were cut back, 4 bases at V and 2 bases at J, with 12 bases in the middle. This CDR3 is built from 15 residues. Germline CDR1 LGHDT, CDR2 YNNKEL (reference sequence).

This clonotype was detected only a few times. The V gene is TRBV7-2, the J gene TRBJ2-3; tentatively, D is TRBD1 or TRBD2 (5 bases each). Germline loops: CDR1 SGHTA, CDR2 FQGNSA. There are 16 residues in the CDR3. Trimming pared 4 bases from V and 4 bases from J, leaving 18 bases between. The CDR3 reads CASSYAGTLSPDTQYF. CDR3 bases: TGTGCCAGCAGCTATGCCGGGACGCTTAGCCCAGATACGCAGTATTTT.

This clonotype has a count of ten or more. V and J are TRBV10-3 and TRBJ2-1; TRBD1 aligns across 8 bases. J gave up 6 bases and V 2 bases, and 6 bases lay outside the gene matches. The CDR3 has 15 amino acids. Germline V CDR1 and CDR2: ENHRY, SYGVKD. CDR3 region: CAISERTGSSNEQFF. DNA of the CDR3: TGTGCCATCAGTGAGCGGACAGGGAGTAGCAATGAGCAGTTCTTC.